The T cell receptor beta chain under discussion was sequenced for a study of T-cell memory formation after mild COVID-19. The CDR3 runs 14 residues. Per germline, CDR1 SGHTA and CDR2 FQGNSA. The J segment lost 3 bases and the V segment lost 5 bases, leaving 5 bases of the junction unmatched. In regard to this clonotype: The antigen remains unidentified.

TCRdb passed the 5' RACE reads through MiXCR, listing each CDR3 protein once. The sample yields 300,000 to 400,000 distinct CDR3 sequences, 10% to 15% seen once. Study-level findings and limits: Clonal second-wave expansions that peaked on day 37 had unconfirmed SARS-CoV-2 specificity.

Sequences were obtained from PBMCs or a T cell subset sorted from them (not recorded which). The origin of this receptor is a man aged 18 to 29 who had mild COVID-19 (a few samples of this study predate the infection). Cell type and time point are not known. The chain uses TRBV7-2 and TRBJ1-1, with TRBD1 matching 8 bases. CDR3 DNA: TGTGCCAGCAGCGTAACAGGGGGGTACACTGAAGCTTTCTTT. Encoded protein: CASSVTGGYTEAFF.